This T cell receptor (beta chain) was sequenced in a study of cytomegalovirus exposure and HLA in healthy donors. PCR was performed using 60 Vbeta and 13 Jbeta primers. Sequencing was performed with immunoSEQ multiplex PCR; in TCRdb, only in-frame clones are kept and a portion is missing. The sample has approximately 150,000 clones, roughly 79% seen once; the top ten hold about 1%. Sequencing was performed on PBMCs. The receptor comes from a woman aged 40 to 49 in good health and CMV-seronegative.

The CDR3 DNA reads as TGTGCCATCAGTGCCGGACTAGCGGGGAACTACGAGCAGTACTTC. Protein: CAISAGLAGNYEQYF. The chain is built from TRBV10-3 and TRBJ2-7; 12 bases map to TRBD2. CDR1 is ENHRY, CDR2 SYGVKD, per germline. This CDR3 is built from 15 residues. The V and J ends lost 4 bases and 3 bases, in that order; junction bases with no gene match: 4.